This TCR beta chain comes out of a study of CD8 T cells in Susac syndrome (dated by TCRdb to the late 2010s). Broadly, across the study: Whether CD8+ T cell activation and differentiation in Susac syndrome was antigen driven was tested using repertoire sequencing. CD8+ T cell repertoire clonality was compared between some 12 healthy donors, approximately 14 Susac syndrome patients and fewer than 19 multiple sclerosis patients. The research as a whole found: The number of individuals in the TCR sequencing and HLA analysis was acknowledged as relatively small.

Counted from cysteine to phenylalanine, this CDR3 has 15 amino acids. Kept here is only the CDR3 DNA, which spans 45 bases and is read in frame from base 1. The V and J ends are trimmed by 2 bases and 2 bases, leaving 10 bases between them. From a lookup of the germline V gene, CDR1 and CDR2 are MNHEY and SVGEGT. RNA was extracted with the RNeasy kit and roughly 0.45 to 1 ug was reverse transcribed using random hexamers. The immunoSEQ multiplex PCR assay, covering 54 Vbeta and 13 Jbeta segments, was used to amplify TCR beta CDR3 regions. To correct PCR amplification bias, a synthetic template baseline was used for both primer optimization and computational correction. The source study handled its data this way. Reads were annotated to V, D and J genes according to IMGT and were analyzed with immunoSEQ Analyzer, with only productive sequences retained. To calculate clonality, Shannon entropy was normalized by log2 of the number of productive unique sequences and then subtracted from one. For each patient and control, public and private clones were evaluated among the 100 most prevalent clones. Susac-specific clones were defined as absent from healthy and MS cohorts, around 980 published viral clones and other ImmuneACCESS disease sequences. TCRdb handled the public reads itself, with Q25 trimming in fastp and clone calling in MiXCR, and kept productive beta chains. CDR3 protein sequences are deduplicated, and each keeps its most common genes and DNA. What appears here as the V and J calls and clone size reflects TCRdb's work, not the paper's. In all, the sample holds some 47,000 distinct CDR3 sequences, and around 92% of those were seen once. 0.4% to 0.5% of the sample goes to the ten largest clones.

A word on this clonotype: What antigen it recognizes has not been identified. No per-base quality is available; no much larger clone lies one base away.

High-throughput TCR beta sequencing profiled peripheral blood CD8+ and CD4+ T cells from healthy donors, Susac syndrome patients and multiple sclerosis patients. Healthy donors were included as age- and sex-matched controls. Bulk CD8+ and CD4+ T cells were purified magnetically by negative isolation, whereas CD8+ TEMRA cells were enriched by FACS. Blood was drawn into EDTA tubes, processed within 24 hours, and PBMCs were isolated by density gradient centrifugation. PBMCs intended for TCR sequencing were cryopreserved in liquid nitrogen and thawed later in a water bath at 37 degrees C. The sorted or isolated CD4+, CD8+ and CD8+ TEMRA cells reached a purity of at least 90%.

Recombination joined TRBV6-2 or TRBV6-3 with TRBJ2-1, with the D gene not confidently named. The sequencing sample was made of CD8+ T cells from PBMCs. This TCR derives from a human donor in good health. At the DNA level, the sequence is TGTGCCAGCAGTTACGCGGCAGAACCCTACAATGAGCAGTTCTTC. It encodes CASSYAAEPYNEQFF.